This T cell receptor (beta chain) comes out of a study of blood T cell repertoires in COVID-19. Study details: Whether acute or convalescent, the COVID-19 samples came from the United States, Italy and Spain. The cDNA or gDNA used as material had been derived from T cells, B-cell-depleted T cells, or PBMCs.

The sample holds a few counts of this clone. Study processing details: Reference gene primer amplification yielded estimated nucleated cell counts. The assay was immunoSEQ multiplex PCR, and TCRdb's table has in-frame clones only and misses some. V and J calls and clone size come straight from that table; D and trimming were deduced from the DNA. The top ten hold roughly 18% of the sample, which has 75,000 or so clones, over 80% seen once. The CDR3 has 15 residues. V shed 7 bases and J shed 1 base, with 14 bases lying between them. The germline CDR1 and CDR2 sequences are MNHEY and SVGAGI. The receptor comes from a woman of 80 years or more with acute or convalescent COVID-19. Sequences were obtained from peripheral blood. The V gene is TRBV6-5, the J gene TRBJ1-3, with D unclear. The CDR3 spells CASTIRGDSGNTIYF. In DNA, the CDR3 is TGTGCCAGCACCATACGGGGAGATTCTGGAAACACCATATATTTT.